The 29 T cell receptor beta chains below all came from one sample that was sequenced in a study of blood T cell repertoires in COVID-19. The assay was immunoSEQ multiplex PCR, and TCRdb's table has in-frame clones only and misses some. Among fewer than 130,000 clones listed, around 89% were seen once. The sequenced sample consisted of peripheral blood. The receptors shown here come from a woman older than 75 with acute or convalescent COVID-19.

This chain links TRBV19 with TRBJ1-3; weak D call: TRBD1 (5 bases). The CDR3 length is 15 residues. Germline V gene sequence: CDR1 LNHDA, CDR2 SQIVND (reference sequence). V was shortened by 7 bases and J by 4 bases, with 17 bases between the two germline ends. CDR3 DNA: TGTGCCAGTACCACGGGACTGCAAATGGGAAACACCATATATTTT. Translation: CASTTGLQMGNTIYF. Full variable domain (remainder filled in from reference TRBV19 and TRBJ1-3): DGGITQSPKYLFRKEGQNVTLSCEQNLNHDAMYWYRQDPGQGLRLIYYSQIVNDFQKGDIAEGYSVSREKKESFPLTVTSAQKNPTAFYLCASTTGLQMGNTIYFGEGSWLTVV.

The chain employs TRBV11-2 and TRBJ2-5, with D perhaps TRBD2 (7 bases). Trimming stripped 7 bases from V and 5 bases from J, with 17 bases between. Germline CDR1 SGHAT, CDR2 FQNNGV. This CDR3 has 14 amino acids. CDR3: CASTPRGRGETQYF. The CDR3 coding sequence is TGTGCCAGCACCCCCCGGGGGCGGGGGGAGACCCAGTACTTC. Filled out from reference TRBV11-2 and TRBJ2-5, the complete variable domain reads EAGVAQSPRYKIIEKRQSVAFWCNPISGHATLYWYQQILGQGPKLLIQFQNNGVVDDSQLPKDRFSAERLKGVDSTLKIQPAKLEDSAVYLCASTPRGRGETQYFGPGTRLLVL.

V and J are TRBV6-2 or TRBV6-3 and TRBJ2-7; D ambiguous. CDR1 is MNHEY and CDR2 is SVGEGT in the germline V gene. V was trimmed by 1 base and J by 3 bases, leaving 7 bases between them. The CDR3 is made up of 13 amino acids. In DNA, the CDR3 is TGTGCCAGCAGTTACTTGGCCATCTACGAGCAGTACTTC. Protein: CASSYLAIYEQYF.

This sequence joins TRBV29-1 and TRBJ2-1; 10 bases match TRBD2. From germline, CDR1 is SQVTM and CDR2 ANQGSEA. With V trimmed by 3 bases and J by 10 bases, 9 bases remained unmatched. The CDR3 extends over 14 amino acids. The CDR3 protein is CSVDGTSETVEQFF. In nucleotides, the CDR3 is TGCAGCGTTGATGGGACTAGCGAGACGGTAGAGCAGTTCTTC.

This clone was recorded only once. The DNA for the CDR3 is TGTGCCAGCTCCCAACAGGGTGCCGGGGAGCTGTTTTTT. Encoded protein: CASSQQGAGELFF. The rearrangement uses TRBV18 and TRBJ2-2; weak D call: TRBD1 (6 bases). The CDR3 has 13 amino acids. Germline V gene sequence: CDR1 KGHSH, CDR2 LQKENI. With 6 bases removed from V and 6 bases from J, the gap between germline ends came to 11 bases.

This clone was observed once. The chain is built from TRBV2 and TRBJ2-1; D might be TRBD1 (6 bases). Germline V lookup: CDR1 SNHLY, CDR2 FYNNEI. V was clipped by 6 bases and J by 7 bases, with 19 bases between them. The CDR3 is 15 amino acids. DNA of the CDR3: TGTGCCAGCAGCAAGGGACAAACGACATGGAATGAGCAGTTCTTC. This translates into CASSKGQTTWNEQFF.

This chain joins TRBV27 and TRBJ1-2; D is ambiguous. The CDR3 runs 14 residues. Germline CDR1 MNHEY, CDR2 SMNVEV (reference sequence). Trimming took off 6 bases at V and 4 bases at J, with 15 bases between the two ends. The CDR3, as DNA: TGTGCCAGCAGCCTCGCCGGTACTTTCTATGGCTACACCTTC. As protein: CASSLAGTFYGYTF.

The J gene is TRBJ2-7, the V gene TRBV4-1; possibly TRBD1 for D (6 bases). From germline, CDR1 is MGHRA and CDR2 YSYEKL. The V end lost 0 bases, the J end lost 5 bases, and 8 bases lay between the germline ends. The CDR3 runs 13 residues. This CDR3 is CASSQDRGHEQYF. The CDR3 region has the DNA TGCGCCAGCAGCCAAGACAGGGGCCACGAGCAGTACTTC.

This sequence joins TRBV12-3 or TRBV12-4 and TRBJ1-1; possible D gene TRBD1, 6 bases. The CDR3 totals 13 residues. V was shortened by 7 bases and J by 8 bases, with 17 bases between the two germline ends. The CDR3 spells CASKGGAFSEAFF. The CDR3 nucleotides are TGTGCCAGCAAGGGGGGGGCCTTTTCAGAAGCTTTCTTT.

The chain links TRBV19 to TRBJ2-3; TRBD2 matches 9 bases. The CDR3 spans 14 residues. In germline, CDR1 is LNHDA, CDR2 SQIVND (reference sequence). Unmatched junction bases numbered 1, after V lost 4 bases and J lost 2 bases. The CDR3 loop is CASSRGLATDTQYF. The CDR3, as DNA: TGTGCCAGTAGTAGGGGACTAGCCACAGATACGCAGTATTTT.

The CDR3 here is CASSIAGQGYEQYF. The CDR3 coding sequence is TGTGCCAGTAGTATCGCAGGACAGGGCTACGAGCAGTACTTC. The chain recombines TRBV19 with TRBJ2-7, with 8 positions matching TRBD1. The CDR3 is made up of 14 amino acids. J gave up 3 bases and V 3 bases, and 4 bases lay outside the gene matches. Germline V gene data show CDR1 as LNHDA and CDR2 as SQIVND (reference sequence).

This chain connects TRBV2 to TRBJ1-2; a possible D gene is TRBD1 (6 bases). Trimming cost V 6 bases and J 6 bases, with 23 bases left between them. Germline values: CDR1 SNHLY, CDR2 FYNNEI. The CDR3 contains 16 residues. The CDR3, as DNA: TGTGCCAGCAGGACGACAGTTACGAGGGGGTGGAATGGCTACACCTTC. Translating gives CASRTTVTRGWNGYTF.

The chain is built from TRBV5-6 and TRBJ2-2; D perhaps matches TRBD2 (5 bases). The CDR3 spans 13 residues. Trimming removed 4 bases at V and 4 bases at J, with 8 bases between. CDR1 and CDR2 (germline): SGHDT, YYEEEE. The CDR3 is CASSEDSTGELFF. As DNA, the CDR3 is TGTGCCAGCAGCGAGGACTCCACCGGGGAGCTGTTTTTT.

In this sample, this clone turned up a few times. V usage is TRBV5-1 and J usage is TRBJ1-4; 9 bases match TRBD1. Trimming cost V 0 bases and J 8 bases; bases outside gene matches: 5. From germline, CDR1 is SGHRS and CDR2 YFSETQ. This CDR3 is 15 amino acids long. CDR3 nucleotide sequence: TGCGCCAGCAGCTTGGACAGGGGGCGAAAGGAAAAACTGTTTTTT. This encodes CASSLDRGRKEKLFF.

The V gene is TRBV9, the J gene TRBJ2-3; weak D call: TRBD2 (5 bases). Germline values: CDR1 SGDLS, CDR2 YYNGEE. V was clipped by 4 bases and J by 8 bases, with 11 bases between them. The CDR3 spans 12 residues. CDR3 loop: CASSPGFGTQYF. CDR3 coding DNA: TGTGCCAGCAGCCCGGGGTTCGGTACGCAGTATTTT. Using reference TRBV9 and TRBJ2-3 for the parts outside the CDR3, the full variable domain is DSGVTQTPKHLITATGQRVTLRCSPRSGDLSVYWYQQSLDQGLQFLIQYYNGEERAKGNILERFSAQQFPDLHSELNLSSLELGDSALYFCASSPGFGTQYFGPGTRLTVL.

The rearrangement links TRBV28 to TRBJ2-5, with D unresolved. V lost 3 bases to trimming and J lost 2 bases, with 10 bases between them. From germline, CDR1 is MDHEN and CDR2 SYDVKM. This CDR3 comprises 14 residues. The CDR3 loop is CASSFYSTQETQYF. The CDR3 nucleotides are TGTGCCAGCAGTTTCTACAGCACACAAGAGACCCAGTACTTC.

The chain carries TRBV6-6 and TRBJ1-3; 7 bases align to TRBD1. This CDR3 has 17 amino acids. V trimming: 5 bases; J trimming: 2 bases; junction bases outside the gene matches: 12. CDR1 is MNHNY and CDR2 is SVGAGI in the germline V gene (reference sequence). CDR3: CASSLKGAPRTGNTIYF. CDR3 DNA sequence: TGTGCCAGCAGTCTAAAGGGGGCCCCAAGGACTGGAAACACCATATATTTT.

The CDR3 reads CSASTPPGLAGTDTQYF. Here the CDR3 DNA reads TGCAGTGCTAGTACCCCCCCCGGACTAGCGGGCACAGATACGCAGTATTTT. The chain joins TRBV20-1 to TRBJ2-3; TRBD2 aligns across 10 bases. Germline CDR1 and CDR2: DFQATT and SNEGSKA (reference sequence). With 3 bases clipped from V and 1 base from J, the junction kept 10 bases outside the gene matches. The CDR3 has 17 residues.

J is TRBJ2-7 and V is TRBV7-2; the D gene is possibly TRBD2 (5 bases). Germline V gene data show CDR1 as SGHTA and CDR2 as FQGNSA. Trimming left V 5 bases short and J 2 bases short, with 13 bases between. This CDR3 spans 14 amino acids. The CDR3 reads CASSQSPGTYEQYF. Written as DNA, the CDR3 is TGTGCCAGCAGCCAATCCCCCGGGACCTACGAGCAGTACTTC. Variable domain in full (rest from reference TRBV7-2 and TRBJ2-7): GAGVSQSPSNKVTEKGKDVELRCDPISGHTALYWYRQSLGQGLEFLIYFQGNSAPDKSGLPSDRFSAERTGGSVSTLTIQRTQQEDSAVYLCASSQSPGTYEQYFGPGTRLTVT.

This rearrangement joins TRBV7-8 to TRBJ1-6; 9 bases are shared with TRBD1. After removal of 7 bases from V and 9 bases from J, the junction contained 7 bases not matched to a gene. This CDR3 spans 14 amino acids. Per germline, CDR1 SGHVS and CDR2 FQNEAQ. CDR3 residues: CASTVQGAGSPLHF. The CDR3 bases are TGTGCCAGCACTGTACAGGGGGCAGGTTCACCCCTCCACTTT.

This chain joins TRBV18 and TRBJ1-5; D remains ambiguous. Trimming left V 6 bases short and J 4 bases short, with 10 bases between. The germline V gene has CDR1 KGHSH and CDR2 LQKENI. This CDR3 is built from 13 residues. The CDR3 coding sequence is TGTGCCAGCTCCATGACTGAGAATCAGCCCCAGCATTTT. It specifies CASSMTENQPQHF.

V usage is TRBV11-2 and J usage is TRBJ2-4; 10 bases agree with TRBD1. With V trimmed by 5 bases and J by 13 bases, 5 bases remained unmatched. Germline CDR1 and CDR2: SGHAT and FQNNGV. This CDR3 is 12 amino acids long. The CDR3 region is CASSRDRGLQYF. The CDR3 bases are TGTGCCAGCAGCCGGGACAGGGGATTACAGTACTTC.

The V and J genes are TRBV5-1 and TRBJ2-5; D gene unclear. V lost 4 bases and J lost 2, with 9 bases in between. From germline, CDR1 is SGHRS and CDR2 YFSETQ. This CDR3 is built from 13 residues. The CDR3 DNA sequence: TGCGCCAGCAGCCCTTCCGAGCAAGAGACCCAGTACTTC. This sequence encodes CASSPSEQETQYF. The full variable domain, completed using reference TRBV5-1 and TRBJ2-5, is KAGVTQTPRYLIKTRGQQVTLSCSPISGHRSVSWYQQTPGQGLQFLFEYFSETQRNKGNFPGRFSGRQFSNSRSEMNVSTLELGDSALYLCASSPSEQETQYFGPGTRLLVL.

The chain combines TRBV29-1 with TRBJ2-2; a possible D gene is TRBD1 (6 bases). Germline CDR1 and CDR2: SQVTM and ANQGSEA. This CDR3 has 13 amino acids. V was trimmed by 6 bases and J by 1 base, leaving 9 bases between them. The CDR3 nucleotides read TGCAGCGTCTTACAGGGGAACACCGGGGAGCTGTTTTTT. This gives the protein CSVLQGNTGELFF.

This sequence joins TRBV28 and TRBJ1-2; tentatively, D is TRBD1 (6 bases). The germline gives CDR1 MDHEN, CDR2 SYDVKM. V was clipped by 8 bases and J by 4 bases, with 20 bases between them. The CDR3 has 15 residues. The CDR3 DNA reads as TGTGCCAGCCAAACAGGGAGCACGGTCGGCTATGGCTACACCTTC. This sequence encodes CASQTGSTVGYGYTF.

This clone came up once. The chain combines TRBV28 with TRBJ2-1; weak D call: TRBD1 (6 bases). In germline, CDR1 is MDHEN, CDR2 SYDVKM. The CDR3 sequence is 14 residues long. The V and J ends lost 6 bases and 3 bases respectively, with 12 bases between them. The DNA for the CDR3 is TGTGCCAGCAGCCCCCCAGGGGTCTACAATGAGCAGTTCTTC. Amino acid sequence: CASSPPGVYNEQFF.

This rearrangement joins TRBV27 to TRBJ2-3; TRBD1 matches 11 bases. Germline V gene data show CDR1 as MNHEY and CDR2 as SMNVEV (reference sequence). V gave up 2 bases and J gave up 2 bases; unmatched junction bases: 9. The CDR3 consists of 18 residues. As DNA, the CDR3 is TGTGCCAGCAGTTTAATAGCCTGGACAGGGGGCAACACAGATACGCAGTATTTT. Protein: CASSLIAWTGGNTDTQYF.

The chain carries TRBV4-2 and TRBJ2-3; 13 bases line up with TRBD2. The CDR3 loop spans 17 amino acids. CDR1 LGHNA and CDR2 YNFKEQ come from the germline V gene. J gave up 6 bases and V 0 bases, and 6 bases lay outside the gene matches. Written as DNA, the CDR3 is TGTGCCAGCAGCCAAGATAGTACTAGCGGGGGGGCGGATACGCAGTATTTT. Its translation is CASSQDSTSGGADTQYF.

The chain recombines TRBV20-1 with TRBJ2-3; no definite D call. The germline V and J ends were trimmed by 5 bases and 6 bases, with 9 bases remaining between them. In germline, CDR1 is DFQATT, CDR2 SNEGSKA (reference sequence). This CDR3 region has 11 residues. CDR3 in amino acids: CSAQVRDTQYF. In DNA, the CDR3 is TGCAGTGCTCAAGTTCGGGATACGCAGTATTTT.